The clone carrying this T cell receptor beta chain was recorded at least ten times. Its antigen is still unknown. This CDR3 comprises 16 residues. Germline assignment: CDR1 SGHNT and CDR2 YYREEE (reference sequence). V shed 3 bases and J shed 5 bases, with 20 bases lying between them. These data are taken from a study of human T cells and chemical hapten exposure. Study in general: Per-sample variation in TCR yield stemmed mainly from small pooled library volume differences.

Unseparated into fractions, whole blood served as the source from which total RNA was extracted. For the library, individual cDNA molecules each received unique molecular identifiers. Original processing methods: Per sample, the median was around 100,000 TCRs, with values from roughly 25,000 to 750,000. TCRdb called the 5' RACE reads again in MiXCR, with one record for every CDR3 protein. For this entry, the V and J calls and clone size follow TCRdb and not the study's own pipeline. This table holds approximately 150,000 distinct CDR3 sequences, approximately 4% found once. Points from the study as a whole: Following DPC sensitization, TCRs present above 1 in 1000 frequency showed no change.

V usage is TRBV5-4 and J usage is TRBJ1-2, with D possibly TRBD1 on 6 matching bases. This TCR derives from a female donor in good health. The CDR3 DNA follows: TGTGCCAGCAGCTCCTGGACAGTCGCCACCTCGTATGGCTACACCTTC. It translates to CASSSWTVATSYGYTF.